The source of this T cell receptor beta chain is a study of cytomegalovirus exposure and HLA in healthy donors. Study summary: Drawn from HLA-typed donors, about 85 million unique TCRs were held in an early data release.

Donors in the study were healthy people who gave bone marrow. Comment on this clone: Its antigen is as yet unknown.

CDR3 length equals 14 residues. The germline gives CDR1 SGHDT, CDR2 YYEEEE. V shed 3 bases and J shed 6 bases, with 13 bases lying between them. Notes on the study in general: Over 15,000 TCR beta sequences were associated with HLA alleles at 0.05 false discovery rate in a later analysis.

The PCR made use of 60 Vbeta and 13 Jbeta primers. The table came from immunoSEQ multiplex PCR; TCRdb's copy has only in-frame clones and leaves some out. The sample records hundreds of thousands of clones, approximately 78% being singletons. This TCR was recovered from a boy younger than 18 in good health and CMV-seronegative. The J gene is TRBJ2-4, the V gene TRBV5-6; D might be TRBD2 (6 bases). The specimen sequenced was PBMCs. The CDR3 loop is CASSSIAEGNIQYF. The CDR3 bases are TGTGCCAGCAGCTCGATAGCGGAGGGAAACATTCAGTACTTC.